The 7 T cell receptor beta chains below were found in one sample sequenced in a study of vaccination and CD4 T cells after COVID-19. Time point of the sample: late sampling 161 to 241 days after vaccination in three convalescent patients. MiXCR was run by TCRdb on the PCR reads, yielding one entry per CDR3 protein. The table records some 29,000 distinct CDR3 sequences, roughly 50% of them present only once. Sequences were derived from CD4+ T cells from blood, sampled about 7 months after SARS-CoV-2 vaccination. The origin of the receptors is a human donor who had recovered from COVID-19.

V gene TRBV6-1 combines with J gene TRBJ1-1; 10 positions match TRBD1. V was clipped by 7 bases and J by 6 bases; unmatched bases: 8. The CDR3 runs to 14 residues. Germline CDR1 MNHNS, CDR2 SASEGT. CDR3 sequence reads: CASTGQGGQAEAFF. The CDR3 bases are TGTGCCAGCACTGGACAGGGGGGGCAGGCTGAAGCTTTCTTT.

The chain combines TRBV27 with TRBJ1-5, with D tentatively TRBD1 (5 bases). The CDR3 extends over 14 amino acids. Germline V gene sequence: CDR1 MNHEY, CDR2 SMNVEV (reference sequence). V was pared by 3 bases and J by 5 bases, with 11 bases between. The DNA for the CDR3 is TGTGCCAGCAGTTTTGGGGGTAACTATCAGCCCCAGCATTTT. It yields the protein CASSFGGNYQPQHF.

This clonotype appeared a few times. Its ends do not fully match the called genes, so a read error is possible. The chain has TRBV10-3 and TRBJ1-2, with no clear D. Germline CDR1 reads ENHRY; CDR2 reads SYGVKD. The CDR3 has 11 amino acids. CDR3: CATSVGYGYTF. CDR3 coding DNA: TGTGCCACCAGTGTCGGCTATGGCTACACCTTC.

V is TRBV7-6 and J is TRBJ2-3, with a weak D call TRBD2 (8 bases). CDR3 length equals 20 residues. The V end was cut by 4 bases, the J end by 2 bases, with 28 bases between. Looked up from germline, CDR1 is SGHVS and CDR2 is FNYEAQ. This CDR3 reads CASSSRGWRLVAGTTDTQYF. CDR3 DNA: TGTGCCAGCAGCTCCAGGGGGTGGAGATTAGTAGCGGGAACCACAGATACGCAGTATTTT.

This chain uses TRBV27 with TRBJ2-5, with 7 bases matching TRBD1. Trimming cost V 4 bases and J 4 bases; bases outside gene matches: 15. Germline-derived CDR1 and CDR2 are MNHEY and SMNVEV (reference sequence). The CDR3 spans 17 residues. The CDR3 DNA reads as TGTGCCAGCAGTTCCCCGGGACGACAGGGAGTTGGAGAGACCCAGTACTTC. Translating gives CASSSPGRQGVGETQYF.

The V gene is TRBV6-5, the J gene TRBJ1-2; TRBD1 matches 9 bases. Germline assignment: CDR1 MNHEY and CDR2 SVGAGI. The CDR3 is made up of 17 amino acids. Losses at the gene ends were 0 bases for V and 8 bases for J; bases not matched to a gene: 13. The CDR3 sequence is CASSYSGSGQGTKGYTF. Here the CDR3 DNA reads TGTGCCAGCAGTTACTCGGGGTCTGGACAGGGGACGAAGGGCTACACCTTC.

The CDR3 loop is CASSLAGGKNTEAFF. As DNA, the CDR3 is TGTGCCAGCAGCTTAGCGGGGGGGAAGAACACTGAAGCTTTCTTT. The chain has TRBV7-6 and TRBJ1-1; possible D gene TRBD1, 5 bases. Per the germline V gene, CDR1 is SGHVS and CDR2 is FNYEAQ. The CDR3 is made up of 15 amino acids. Trimming stripped 0 bases from V and 1 base from J, with 9 bases between.